This T cell receptor beta chain was obtained from a study of CD8 T cells in Susac syndrome. General study points: The study conceded that its TCR sequencing and HLA analysis involved relatively few individuals.

The RNA, roughly 0.45 to 1 ug, was put through reverse transcription using random hexamers. TCR beta CDR3 was amplified by immunoSEQ covering 54 Vbeta and 13 Jbeta. TCRdb independently ran MiXCR on the immunoSEQ multiplex PCR reads; one entry per CDR3 protein. The data show 210,000 or so distinct CDR3 sequences, 90% to 95% seen once. Sequencing of TCR beta drew on CD8+ and CD4+ T cells from blood. The V end was cut by 2 bases, the J end by 0 bases, with 10 bases between. CDR1 is LGHDT, CDR2 YNNKEL, per germline (reference sequence). CDR3 length equals 15 residues. With regard to this clonotype: Its matching antigen is unknown.

The sequence came from a human donor with multiple sclerosis. The chain combines TRBV3-1 with TRBJ1-2, with D perhaps TRBD1 (5 bases). Specimen: CD8+ T cells from PBMCs. The CDR3 sequence is CASSQSAGTNYGYTF. For the CDR3, the DNA is TGTGCCAGCAGCCAATCGGCAGGGACTAACTATGGCTACACCTTC.